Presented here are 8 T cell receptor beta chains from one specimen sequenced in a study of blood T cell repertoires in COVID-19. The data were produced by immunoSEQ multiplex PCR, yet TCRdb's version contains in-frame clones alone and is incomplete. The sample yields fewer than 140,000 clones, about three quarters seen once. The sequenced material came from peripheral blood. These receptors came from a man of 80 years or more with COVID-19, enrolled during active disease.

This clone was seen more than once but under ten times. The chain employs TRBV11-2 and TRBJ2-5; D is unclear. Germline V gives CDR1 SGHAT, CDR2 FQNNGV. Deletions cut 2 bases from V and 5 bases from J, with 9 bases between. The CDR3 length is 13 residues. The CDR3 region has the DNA TGTGCCAGCAGCTTACTCTTTCGGGAGACCCAGTACTTC. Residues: CASSLLFRETQYF.

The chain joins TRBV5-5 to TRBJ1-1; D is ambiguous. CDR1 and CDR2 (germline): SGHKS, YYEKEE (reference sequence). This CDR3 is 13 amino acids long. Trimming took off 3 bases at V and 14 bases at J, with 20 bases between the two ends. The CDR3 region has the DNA TGTGCCAGCAGCTCAGAAATGACGGGAATAGTCTTCTTT. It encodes CASSSEMTGIVFF.

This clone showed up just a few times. The CDR3 is CASSLGDRGRPGELFF. CDR3 sequence (DNA): TGTGCCAGTAGTCTAGGGGACAGGGGGCGCCCCGGGGAGCTGTTTTTT. The chain uses TRBV19 and TRBJ2-2, with TRBD1 identical over 12 bases. Germline V gives CDR1 LNHDA, CDR2 SQIVND (reference sequence). The CDR3 totals 16 residues. V trimming: 5 bases; J trimming: 6 bases; junction bases outside the gene matches: 7.

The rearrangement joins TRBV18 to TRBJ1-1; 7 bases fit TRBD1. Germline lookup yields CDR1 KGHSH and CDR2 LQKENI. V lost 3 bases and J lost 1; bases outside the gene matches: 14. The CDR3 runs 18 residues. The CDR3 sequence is CASSPRLRDSWTNTEAFF. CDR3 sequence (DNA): TGTGCCAGCTCACCTCGACTCCGGGACAGTTGGACGAACACTGAAGCTTTCTTT. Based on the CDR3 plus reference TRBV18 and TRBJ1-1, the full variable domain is NAGVMQNPRHLVRRRGQEARLRCSPMKGHSHVYWYRQLPEEGLKFMVYLQKENIIDESGMPKERFSAEFPKEGPSILRIQQVVRGDSAAYFCASSPRLRDSWTNTEAFFGQGTRLTVV.

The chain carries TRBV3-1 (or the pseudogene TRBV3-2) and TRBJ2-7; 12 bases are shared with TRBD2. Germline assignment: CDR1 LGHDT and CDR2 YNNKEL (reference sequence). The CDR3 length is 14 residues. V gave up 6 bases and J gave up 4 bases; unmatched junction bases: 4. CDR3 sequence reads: CASSPTSGSYEQYF. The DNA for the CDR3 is TGTGCCAGCAGTCCGACTAGCGGGAGTTACGAGCAGTACTTC.

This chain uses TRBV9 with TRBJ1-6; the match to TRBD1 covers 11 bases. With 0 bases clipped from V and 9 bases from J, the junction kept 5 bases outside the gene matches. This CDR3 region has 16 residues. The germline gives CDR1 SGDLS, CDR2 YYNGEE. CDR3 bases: TGTGCCAGCAGCGTAGACGGGGACAGGGGGACTTCACCCCTCCACTTT. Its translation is CASSVDGDRGTSPLHF.

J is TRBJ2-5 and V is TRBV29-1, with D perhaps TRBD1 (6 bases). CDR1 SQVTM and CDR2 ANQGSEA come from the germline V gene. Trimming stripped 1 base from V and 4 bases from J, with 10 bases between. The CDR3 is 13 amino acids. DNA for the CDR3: TGCAGCGTTGAAGGGGTAGGGGGAGAGACCCAGTACTTC. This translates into CSVEGVGGETQYF.

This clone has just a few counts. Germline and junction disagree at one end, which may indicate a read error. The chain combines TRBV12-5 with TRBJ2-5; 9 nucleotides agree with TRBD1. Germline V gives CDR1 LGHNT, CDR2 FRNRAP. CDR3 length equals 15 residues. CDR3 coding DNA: TGTGCTTGTGGTCACACAACGACAGGGGGGGAGACCCAGTACTTC. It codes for CACGHTTTGGETQYF. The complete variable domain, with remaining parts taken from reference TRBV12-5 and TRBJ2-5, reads DARVTQTPRHKVTEMGQEVTMRCQPILGHNTVFWYRQTMMQGLELLAYFRNRAPLDDSGMPKDRFSAEMPDATLATLKIQPSEPRDSAVYFCACGHTTTGGETQYFGPGTRLLVL.